This TCR beta chain is from a study of blood T cell repertoires in COVID-19. On the study more broadly: COVID-19 samples collected from the United States, Italy and Spain covered acute and convalescent phases. T cells, B-cell-depleted T cells, or PBMCs provided the cDNA or gDNA that served as material.

The CDR3 is 15 residues long. Germline values: CDR1 MDHEN, CDR2 SYDVKM. V shed 6 bases and J 9 bases; nucleotides not matched to a gene: 10. The authors' processing: The assay estimated nucleated cells by amplifying reference gene primers. The protocol was immunoSEQ multiplex PCR, while the TCRdb copy is restricted to in-frame clones and leaves out a portion. V and J calls plus clone size are reproduced from that table; the DNA served to infer D and trimming. Here the sample spans tens of thousands of clones, approximately 80% being singletons. The chain is built from TRBV28 and TRBJ1-6; 8 nucleotides align to TRBD1. The receptor's source is a man between 70 and 80 years old with acute or convalescent COVID-19. The sample consisted of peripheral blood. The CDR3 nucleotides read TGTGCCAGCAGACCTGGACAGGGACGAAGTTCACCCCTCCACTTT. Translated, it gives CASRPGQGRSSPLHF.